The clone carrying this TCR beta chain was observed at least ten times. Antigen unknown. The sample comes from a study of T cells in Graves' hyperthyroidism and ophthalmopathy. Amplification of TCR beta CDR3 regions was performed using RNA transcripts as template. TCR CDR3 regions were first amplified by RT-PCR with HTBI primers. Each CDR3 protein is one row after TCRdb ran MiXCR on the multiplex PCR reads. The repertoire holds hundreds of thousands of distinct CDR3 sequences, under 25% seen once, with approximately 30% in the top ten. Study conclusions and caveats: Most expanded thyroid clonotypes above 0.001 also appeared in blood. Stable hyperthyroidism and ophthalmopathy were separated using 13 V-J signatures. The model anticipated ophthalmopathy a median approximately 6.6 months pre-onset.

The clonotype was recovered from a man aged 25-45 years with Graves' ophthalmopathy. Sequenced input: blood.

The CDR3 region has the DNA TGCGCCAGCAGCATGAGGCAGGGGGGCTACGAGCAGTACTTC. This gives the protein CASSMRQGGYEQYF. This rearrangement joins TRBV5-1 to TRBJ2-7; D is perhaps TRBD1 (7 bases). This CDR3 is built from 14 residues. CDR1 is SGHRS and CDR2 is YFSETQ in the germline V gene. V lost 4 bases to trimming and J lost 3 bases, with 14 bases between them.